This T cell receptor (beta chain) was sequenced in a study of beta chain features in type 1 diabetes. For the study at large: In all, around 110,000,000 sorted cells from all samples were analyzed. Study-wide findings and caveats: Shorter TCRB CDR3s, moderately but significantly so, marked every one of the four CD4+ subsets in Type 1 diabetes patients. PCR might favor shorter templates, equally in patients and controls.

The investigators reverse transcribed all of the isolated RNA, so they sequenced expressed TCRB transcripts. TCRdb's copy holds only in-frame clones and misses some; the assay was immunoSEQ multiplex PCR. The sample has 50,000 or so clones, roughly 39% seen once. Comments on this clone: Its specificity is unknown.

From germline, CDR1 is PRHDT and CDR2 FYEKMQ (reference sequence). Trimming at V came to 5 bases and at J to 4 bases, leaving 8 bases not matched to a gene. This CDR3 has 15 amino acids. The rearrangement links TRBV13 to TRBJ1-3, with TRBD1 matching over 7 bases. Sequenced material: Tregs from blood. This receptor was taken from a man aged 25-45 years with type 1 diabetes. CDR3 DNA: TGTGCCAGCAGCGCAGGGGGGATCTCGGGAAACACCATATATTTT. Its protein product is CASSAGGISGNTIYF. The full variable domain, completed using reference TRBV13 and TRBJ1-3, is AAGVIQSPRHLIKEKRETATLKCYPIPRHDTVYWYQQGPGQDPQFLISFYEKMQSDKGSIPDRFSAQQFSDYHSELNMSSLELGDSALYFCASSAGGISGNTIYFGEGSWLTVV.